This TCR beta chain is drawn from a study of CD8+CD57+ T cells in acquired aplastic anemia. Study in general: On average, sorted CD4+ and CD8+ cells gave around 3 ug of DNA.

Using genomic DNA as the template, TCR beta VDJ and CDR3 profiling was carried out. TCRdb called the reads again in MiXCR, with one record for every CDR3 protein. The table includes some 120,000 distinct CDR3 sequences, 40% detected once. V lost 5 bases and J lost 0, with 11 bases in between. The CDR3 runs 16 residues. Germline V lookup: CDR1 MNHNS, CDR2 SASEGT. Study-level points and caveats: A set of about 28 CD8+ CDR3 sequences was shared between patients and controls, and these sequences appeared highly expressed in patients. CD8+ Simpson's diversity in patients was not significantly different from that in controls.

Patients who underwent sequencing had shown CD8+CD57+ cell expansion by flow cytometry. Patients had not yet gotten any therapy when their blood was taken for sampling. This clonotype was detected ten times or more. What it binds is unknown. The source material was sorted CD4+, CD8+, or CD8+CD57+ T cells (not recorded which) from PBMCs. The receptor was isolated from a human donor with aplastic anemia. The rearrangement joins TRBV6-1 to TRBJ1-6, with unresolved D. The CDR3 DNA sequence: TGTGCCAGCAGTCTAACTCAGAGCTCCTATAATTCACCCCTCCACTTT. Encoded protein: CASSLTQSSYNSPLHF.